A single T cell receptor (beta chain) is shown here with its context. Its antigen remains unknown. The data originate from a study of cytomegalovirus exposure and HLA in healthy donors. Study as a whole: Of all 400 or so donors who were genotyped, roughly 83% belonged to the Caucasian-associated ancestry cluster. Study outcomes and limitations: What was likely a sequencing artifact was a cluster of highly shared sequence variants.

V lost 6 bases and J lost 5, with 13 bases in between. This CDR3 has 13 residues. Germline V gene data show CDR1 as SNHLY and CDR2 as FYNNEI. Primers for the PCR totalled 60 Vbeta and 13 Jbeta. Assay used: immunoSEQ multiplex PCR; TCRdb lists only in-frame clones, some missing. The sample has about 110,000 clones, 79% seen once. The origin of this receptor is a woman younger than 35 in good health and CMV-seropositive. This rearrangement joins TRBV2 to TRBJ2-5, with a weak D call TRBD2 (5 bases). The sequenced sample was PBMCs. CDR3 residues: CASRVTRGETQYF. The CDR3 coding sequence is TGTGCCAGCAGAGTGACGAGAGGGGAGACCCAGTACTTC.